Following are 3 T cell receptor beta chains from one sample sequenced in a study of cytomegalovirus exposure and HLA in healthy donors. PCR amplification relied on 60 Vbeta primers (plus 13 Jbeta primers). Produced via immunoSEQ multiplex PCR; TCRdb's table is partial and in-frame only. The data show some 150,000 clones, roughly 75% seen once. Sequenced input: PBMCs. The source is a man between 35 and 55 years old in good health and CMV-seronegative.

This clone was picked up one time. The V gene is TRBV6-1, the J gene TRBJ1-2, with 12 bases matching TRBD1. From germline, CDR1 is MNHNS and CDR2 SASEGT. V shed 4 bases, J shed 3 bases, and the junction held 18 bases outside the gene matches. The CDR3 runs 20 residues. The CDR3 sequence: CASSGTQIRDRGLKYYGYTF. The CDR3 coding sequence is TGTGCCAGCAGTGGAACGCAAATCCGGGACAGGGGGCTCAAATACTATGGCTACACCTTC.

The CDR3 loop reads CASSYGASGGAYEQYF. In DNA, the CDR3 is TGTGCCAGCAGCTATGGGGCTAGCGGGGGGGCCTACGAGCAGTACTTC. This chain joins TRBV7-2 and TRBJ2-7, with TRBD2 matching 12 bases. Trimming at V came to 4 bases and at J to 2 bases, leaving 6 bases not matched to a gene. In germline, CDR1 is SGHTA, CDR2 FQGNSA. The CDR3 is 16 amino acids.

V is TRBV7-2 and J is TRBJ2-1; the D gene is possibly TRBD2 (7 bases). The CDR3 sequence is 15 residues long. Per germline, CDR1 SGHTA and CDR2 FQGNSA. The V and J ends lost 5 bases and 0 bases respectively, with 11 bases between them. The CDR3 spells CASSPRGASYNEQFF. The DNA for the CDR3 is TGTGCCAGCAGCCCTCGGGGGGCCTCCTACAATGAGCAGTTCTTC. The variable domain in full, with the rest retrieved from reference TRBV7-2 and TRBJ2-1, is GAGVSQSPSNKVTEKGKDVELRCDPISGHTALYWYRQSLGQGLEFLIYFQGNSAPDKSGLPSDRFSAERTGGSVSTLTIQRTQQEDSAVYLCASSPRGASYNEQFFGPGTRLTVL.